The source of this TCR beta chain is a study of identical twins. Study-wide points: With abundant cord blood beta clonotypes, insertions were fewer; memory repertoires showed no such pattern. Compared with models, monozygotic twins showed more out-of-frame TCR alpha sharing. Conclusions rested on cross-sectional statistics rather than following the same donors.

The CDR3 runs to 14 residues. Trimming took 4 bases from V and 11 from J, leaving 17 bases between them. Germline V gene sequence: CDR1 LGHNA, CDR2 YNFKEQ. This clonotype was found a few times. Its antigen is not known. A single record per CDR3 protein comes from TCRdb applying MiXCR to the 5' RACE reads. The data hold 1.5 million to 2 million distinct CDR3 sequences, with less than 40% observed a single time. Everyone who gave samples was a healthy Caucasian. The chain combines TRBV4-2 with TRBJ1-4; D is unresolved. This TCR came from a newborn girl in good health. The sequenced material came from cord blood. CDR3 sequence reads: CASSPPSMAEKLFF. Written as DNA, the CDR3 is TGTGCCAGCAGCCCTCCTTCCATGGCGGAGAAACTGTTTTTT.